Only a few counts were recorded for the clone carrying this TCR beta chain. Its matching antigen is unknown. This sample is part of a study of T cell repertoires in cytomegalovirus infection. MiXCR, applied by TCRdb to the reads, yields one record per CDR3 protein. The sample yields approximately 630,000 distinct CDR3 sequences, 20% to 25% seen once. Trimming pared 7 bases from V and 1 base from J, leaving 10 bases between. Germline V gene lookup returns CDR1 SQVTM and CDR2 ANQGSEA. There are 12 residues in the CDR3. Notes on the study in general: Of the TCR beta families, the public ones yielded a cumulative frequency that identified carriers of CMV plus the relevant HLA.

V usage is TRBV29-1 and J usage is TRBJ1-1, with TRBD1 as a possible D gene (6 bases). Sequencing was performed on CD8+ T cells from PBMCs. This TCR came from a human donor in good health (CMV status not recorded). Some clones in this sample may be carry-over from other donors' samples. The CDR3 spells CSAQGGNTEAFF. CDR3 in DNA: TGCAGCGCGCAAGGGGGGAACACTGAAGCTTTCTTT.